This TCR beta chain was retrieved from a study of shared clonotypes between healthy human individuals. Study outcomes and limitations: Non-shared clonotypes displayed generation probabilities falling below those of clonotypes present in all four donors. Only blood was sampled; tissue repertoires likely differ. Having only a few donors restricted how much genetic and exposure-history diversity was captured. With a few donors compared, 4.5% to 6.5% of naive CD4 clonotypes were shared.

Points on this clone: What it recognizes is unknown.

Produced via immunoSEQ multiplex PCR; TCRdb's table is partial and in-frame only. The sample has 550,000 to 750,000 clones, 92% seen once. CDR3 length equals 16 residues. Germline-derived CDR1 and CDR2 are MNHEY and SMNVEV (reference sequence). V shed 3 bases and J shed 3 bases, with 18 bases lying between them. Naive-designated CD8 cells lacked CD45RO, were positively enriched for CCR7, and omitted terminally differentiated effector memory CD45RA+ cells. This sequence originates from a young man in good health. The rearrangement links TRBV27 to TRBJ2-7; D unclear. Material: naive CD8+ T cells sorted from blood. As DNA, the CDR3 is TGTGCCAGCAGTTTTAGCCCAGCGAGAGGTAGCTACGAGCAGTACTTC. Its translation is CASSFSPARGSYEQYF.